In its sample, the clone carrying this TCR beta chain was seen a few times. Antigen: not known. The sample comes from a study of T cells after yellow fever vaccination. Study as a whole: With SMART-Seq v4 Ultra Low Input, the fractions containing low cell numbers were prepared. Study observations and caveats: Boosting was followed by the reappearance of most primary-vaccination clones (roughly 96% CD4, around 86% CD8). Bulk-population clonotypes that are abundant could appear as contaminants in FACS-sorted repertoires. On re-exposure, the response was weaker but peaked faster, at day 5 versus 15.

V lost 8 bases, J lost 0 bases, and 5 bases lay in between. Per germline, CDR1 MNHNY and CDR2 SVGAGI (reference sequence). The CDR3 totals 12 residues. TCRdb called the 5' RACE reads again in MiXCR, with one record for every CDR3 protein. The data show 450,000 to 600,000 distinct CDR3 sequences, 17% seen once. The V and J genes are TRBV6-6 and TRBJ1-5; D call uncertain. This clonotype originated in a man aged 18 to 35 who received the YFV17D yellow fever vaccine. Sequenced material: PBMCs, taken 5 to 6 days after the first yellow fever vaccination. This CDR3 reads CASFHSNQPQHF. CDR3 coding DNA: TGTGCCAGCTTTCATAGCAATCAGCCCCAGCATTTT.